This T cell receptor beta chain stems from a study of molecular identifiers for immune sequencing clone quantification. Study-wide findings and caveats: Clones above 20 RNA copies contained over 99% of effector molecules but under 1% of naive ones. Shared barcodes on identical TCR molecules could underestimate the sizes of highly expanded clones.

TCRdb reprocessed the PCR reads via MiXCR and lists one record per CDR3 protein. The sample holds 460,000 or so distinct CDR3 sequences, roughly 24% seen once. About this clonotype itself: The antigen remains undetermined.

Germline V lookup: CDR1 LGHNT, CDR2 FRNRAP. J gave up 1 base and V 2 bases, and 5 bases lay outside the gene matches. This CDR3 has 17 amino acids. The CD8+CD4-CCR7+CD45RA+ phenotype defined the sorted naive CD8 T cells. Sequencing input: naive CD8+ T cells from blood, with Jurkat cell RNA spiked in. The subset here: FACS-sorted CD8+CD4-CCR7+CD45RA+ naive T cells. This TCR came from a human donor in good health. Some libraries in this study had Jurkat cell RNA spiked in. The chain links TRBV12-5 to TRBJ1-1; TRBD1 aligns across 12 bases. This chain's CDR3 is CASGLSGQGAQNTEAFF. The CDR3 DNA sequence: TGTGCTAGTGGTTTGTCGGGACAGGGGGCGCAGAACACTGAAGCTTTCTTT.